A selection of T cell receptor beta chains follows, all from one sample in a study of neurological immune-mediated disorders. TCRdb reprocessed the 5' RACE reads with MiXCR, giving one entry per CDR3 protein. Counted here are approximately 51,000 distinct CDR3 sequences, about 3.7% occurring once; the ten biggest clones make up 5.9%. Sequencing was performed on PBMCs. The receptors come from a man aged 35 to 55 with multiple sclerosis. Both conserved end residues are trimmed from each CDR3. D genes are given only for firm matches.

.	TRBV20-1	TRBJ2-5	SAREVLEMYQETQY
.	TRBV5-1	TRBJ2-3	ASSLAGEDTQY
TRBD1	TRBV12-3/TRBV12-4	TRBJ2-4	ASSWGDGGSGGNIQY
.	TRBV3-1	TRBJ2-3	ASSQGPAGSTDTQY
.	TRBV20-1	TRBJ1-6	SARDLEGWSYNSPLN
.	TRBV20-1	TRBJ2-1	SAPQGGSYNEQF
.	TRBV4-1	TRBJ2-7	ASSQDQPVSYEQY
.	TRBV11-2	TRBJ2-1	ASTDRSSYNEQF
TRBD1	TRBV20-1	TRBJ2-3	SAFRQGPDTQY
.	TRBV24-1	TRBJ2-3	ATSDLGLHTNTQY
TRBD1	TRBV29-1	TRBJ1-2	SAQTGPCYGYT
.	TRBV29-1	TRBJ1-5	SVTLGPSNQPQH
.	TRBV27	TRBJ1-6	ASSLNRAGNSPLH
TRBD1	TRBV20-1	TRBJ2-1	SARSGRTGSNEQF